The 6 T cell receptor beta chains presented below share a single source sample, sequenced in a study of shared clonotypes between healthy human individuals. Libraries were prepared by immunoSEQ multiplex PCR; TCRdb keeps only in-frame clonotypes and omits some of them. The table has more than 2,000,000 clones, about 92% seen once. Sequencing was done on a sample of naive CD4+ T cells from PBMCs. As to subset: CD45RA+ positively selected. All receptors come from a man aged 18 to 30 in good health. Some clones in this sample may be carry-over from other donors' samples.

This chain connects TRBV4-2 to TRBJ2-1; no clear D gene. Trimming shortened V by 0 bases and J by 4 bases, and 10 bases separated the two germline ends. The CDR3 consists of 15 residues. CDR1 and CDR2 (germline): LGHNA, YNFKEQ. The CDR3 sequence is CASSQDRTLYNEQFF. CDR3 sequence (DNA): TGTGCCAGCAGCCAAGACAGGACCCTTTACAATGAGCAGTTCTTC.

The chain is built from TRBV9 and TRBJ2-7; 14 bases match TRBD2. The CDR3 is 16 amino acids. V trimming: 4 bases; J trimming: 2 bases; junction bases outside the gene matches: 5. The germline V gene has CDR1 SGDLS and CDR2 YYNGEE. The CDR3 spells CASSSGTSGRAYEQYF. The CDR3 DNA follows: TGTGCCAGCAGCTCTGGGACTAGCGGGAGAGCCTACGAGCAGTACTTC.

The rearrangement links TRBV7-2 to TRBJ1-5; tentative D call: TRBD1 (5 bases). CDR1 and CDR2 from the germline V gene are SGHTA and FQGNSA. The CDR3 has 16 residues. Trimming took off 5 bases at V and 6 bases at J, with 20 bases between the two ends. This CDR3 is CASSPGLGRGIQPQHF. CDR3 nucleotide sequence: TGTGCCAGCAGCCCCGGACTGGGGAGGGGTATTCAGCCCCAGCATTTT.

This chain links TRBV28 with TRBJ2-1; 8 nucleotides line up with TRBD2. The germline CDR1 and CDR2 sequences are MDHEN and SYDVKM. The CDR3 is 15 amino acids. The J segment lost 4 bases and the V segment lost 9 bases, leaving 11 bases of the junction unmatched. The CDR3 is CASTNGGASYNEQFF. CDR3 DNA sequence: TGTGCCAGTACAAACGGGGGGGCCTCGTACAATGAGCAGTTCTTC.

This rearrangement joins TRBV30 to TRBJ2-7; 8 bases line up with TRBD2. CDR3 length equals 12 residues. Germline CDR1 is GTSNPN and CDR2 is SVGIG (reference sequence). Trimming took 4 bases from V and 6 from J; bases not matched to a gene: 5. Written as DNA, the CDR3 is TGTGCCTGGACTAGCGGGTCTGCCGAGCAGTACTTC. This translates into CAWTSGSAEQYF.

The chain carries TRBV27 and TRBJ2-1; 7 bases align to TRBD2. The V and J ends lost 3 bases and 4 bases, in that order; junction bases with no gene match: 6. Per germline, CDR1 MNHEY and CDR2 SMNVEV (reference sequence). The CDR3 extends over 15 amino acids. CDR3 bases: TGTGCCAGCAGTTTGATGGGAGGGGCGTACAATGAGCAGTTCTTC. Translated, it gives CASSLMGGAYNEQFF.